Listed below are T cell receptor beta chains from one sample, sequenced in a study of shared clonotypes between healthy human individuals. The method was immunoSEQ multiplex PCR; TCRdb's version includes in-frame clones alone and lacks a portion of them. The sample lists approximately 2,300,000 clones, under 95% occurring once. Sequencing was performed on naive CD4+ T cells from PBMCs. The receptors were sampled from a man younger than 35 in good health. Some clones in this sample may be carry-over from other donors' samples. CDR3s include the opening cysteine and the closing phenylalanine or tryptophan. The D gene is left open where the match is weak. Rows give clone size only sometimes, using once, few, many, or a class for an expanded clone.

NA,TRBV5-5,TRBD2,TRBJ2-5,TGTGCCAGCAGCTTTGGACTAGCGCAAGAGACCCAGTACTTC,CASSFGLAQETQYF
once,TRBV5-1,NA,TRBJ1-5,TGCGCCAGCAGCTTGTTACCCCGTTCGGCAGAGCCCCAGCATTTT,CASSLLPRSAEPQHF
once,TRBV7-8,TRBD2,TRBJ2-5,TGTGCCAGCAGCTTGGGGACTAGCGGAGACCAAGAGACCCAGTACTTC,CASSLGTSGDQETQYF
NA,TRBV6-5,TRBD1,TRBJ1-2,TGTGCCAGCAGTTACGACAGGGGGCCCGGAATATATGGCTACACCTTC,CASSYDRGPGIYGYTF
NA,TRBV18,TRBD1,TRBJ1-5,TGTGCCAGCTCACCGGATTACAGGGGGCGAAATCAGCCCCAGCATTTT,CASSPDYRGRNQPQHF
NA,TRBV21-1,NA,TRBJ2-7,TGTGCCAGCAGACCGTGTGCCAACTCCTACGAGCAGTACTTC,CASRPCANSYEQYF
NA,TRBV19,TRBD1,TRBJ1-1,TGTGCCAGTAGTCTTCAAGGGGGACAGGGAAGCCCTGAAGCTTTCTTT,CASSLQGGQGSPEAFF
NA,TRBV5-1,NA,TRBJ2-5,TGCGCCAGCAGCCCGGGTGGGGACCCCTGGTACCAAGAGACCCAGTACTTC,CASSPGGDPWYQETQYF
NA,TRBV5-1,NA,TRBJ2-5,TGCGCCACCTCACGGGCGGCGAAAGAGACCCAGTACTTC,CATSRAAKETQYF
NA,TRBV27,NA,TRBJ2-7,TGTGCCAGCAGTTTCGGCAGACTATACGAGCAGTACTTC,CASSFGRLYEQYF
NA,TRBV9,NA,TRBJ2-5,TGTGCCAGCAGCGTGACAGGAACTTTGGAGGCCCAGTACTTC,CASSVTGTLEAQYF
NA,TRBV29-1,NA,TRBJ2-2,TGCAGCGTTGACAGGGGAGATAGGACCGGGGAGCTGTTTTTT,CSVDRGDRTGELFF
NA,TRBV25-1,NA,TRBJ1-1,TGTGCCAGCAAGGTTCTTAGGGGTACTGAAGCTTTCTTT,CASKVLRGTEAFF
NA,TRBV29-1,NA,TRBJ2-2,TGCAGCGTTGGTCACAGGGCGAACACCGGGGAGCTGTTTTTT,CSVGHRANTGELFF
NA,TRBV7-9,NA,TRBJ2-1,TGTGCCAGCGGACGACGGGGCGAAGGCGATGAGCAGTTCTTC,CASGRRGEGDEQFF
once,TRBV7-9,NA,TRBJ1-2,TGTGCCAGCAGCGCTTTAGGTGGTGTAGGGATAAGCGGCTACACCTTC,CASSALGGVGISGYTF
NA,TRBV5-4,NA,TRBJ2-1,TGTGCCAGCAGCTTGGGGGTTATCCTCTCCTACAATGAGCAGTTCTTC,CASSLGVILSYNEQFF
NA,TRBV7-2,NA,TRBJ2-6,TGTGCCAGCAGCTTAGCCCGTGGGGCCAACGTCCTGACTTTC,CASSLARGANVLTF
NA,TRBV25-1,NA,TRBJ2-5,TGTGCCAGCAGTGGAAGGACGGAGGGGACCCAGTACTTC,CASSGRTEGTQYF
NA,TRBV2,NA,TRBJ1-3,TGTGCCAGCATATCAGGGGCGAGTGGAAACACCATATATTTT,CASISGASGNTIYF
NA,TRBV7-2,TRBD1,TRBJ1-2,TGTGCCAGCAGCAAGGACAGGGCTGGGGAGCTATATGGCTACACCTTC,CASSKDRAGELYGYTF
NA,TRBV7-3,TRBD2,TRBJ2-1,TGTGCCAGCAGCTTAATGGTAACGGGAGGGCCCAATGAGCAGTTCTTC,CASSLMVTGGPNEQFF
NA,TRBV25-1,NA,TRBJ2-3,TGTGCCAGCAGTGACAGGGGAACCGGAGATACGCAGTATTTT,CASSDRGTGDTQYF
NA,TRBV6-1,NA,TRBJ2-1,TGTGCCAGCAGTGAACAGGGGGGGTACAATGAGCAGTTCTTC,CASSEQGGYNEQFF
NA,TRBV7-2,TRBD1,TRBJ2-7,TGTGCCAGCAGCCGGAACAGGGGGCCCACCAGCGAGCAGTACTTC,CASSRNRGPTSEQYF
NA,TRBV19,TRBD1,TRBJ1-5,TGTGCCAGTCTGCAGACAGGGTTGTATCAGCCCCAGCATTTT,CASLQTGLYQPQHF
NA,TRBV2,TRBD1,TRBJ2-1,TGTGCCAGCAACGATGGGACAGTCTACAATGAGCAGTTCTTC,CASNDGTVYNEQFF
NA,TRBV9,NA,TRBJ2-2,TGTGCCAGCAGCGTAGGCGGAGGGCGTAACACCGGGGAGCTGTTTTTT,CASSVGGGRNTGELFF
NA,TRBV5-1,NA,TRBJ2-5,TGCGCCAGCAGTTTTGACAGTAATAAAGAGACCCAGTACTTC,CASSFDSNKETQYF
NA,TRBV4-1,NA,TRBJ1-2,TGCGCCAGCAGCCGGGGCGGCAGGGCCGGCTATGGCTACACCTTC,CASSRGGRAGYGYTF
NA,TRBV19,TRBD1,TRBJ2-3,TGTGCCAGTAGTATCCGGACAGGGACAGATACGCAGTATTTT,CASSIRTGTDTQYF
NA,TRBV4-2,NA,TRBJ2-7,TGTGCCAGCAGCCAAGATCGGTGGGGCACCGGTATCTACGAGCAGTACTTC,CASSQDRWGTGIYEQYF
NA,TRBV19,NA,TRBJ2-2,TGTGCCAGTAGTATTCGAACCCCGGGCAAGGCCGGGGAGCTGTTTTTT,CASSIRTPGKAGELFF
NA,TRBV4-1,TRBD1,TRBJ2-5,TGCGCCAGCAGCCAAACTCCGACCGCCGGGACAGGCCAAGAGACCCAGTACTTC,CASSQTPTAGTGQETQYF
NA,TRBV9,NA,TRBJ2-5,TGTGCCAGCAGCGTAGGTACCCCCGGGACCCAGTACTTC,CASSVGTPGTQYF
NA,TRBV6-1,NA,TRBJ2-1,TGTGCCAGCAGTGGGCAGAGACACAATGAGCAGTTCTTC,CASSGQRHNEQFF
NA,TRBV10-3,TRBD2,TRBJ2-7,TGTGCCATCAGTGAGCCGGGACTAGCGGGGGCCTCCTACGAGCAGTACTTC,CAISEPGLAGASYEQYF
NA,TRBV19,NA,TRBJ2-1,TGTGCCAGTAGTATGGCGGGGCGTGCGATACGCAATGAGCAGTTCTTC,CASSMAGRAIRNEQFF
NA,TRBV7-7,NA,TRBJ2-1,TGTGCCAGCAGCGTAACAGGGTGGAGTGAGCAGTTCTTC,CASSVTGWSEQFF
NA,TRBV7-6,TRBD1,TRBJ1-3,TGTGCCAGCAGCTTAGCGGGACAGTCTGGAAACACCATATATTTT,CASSLAGQSGNTIYF
NA,TRBV4-1,NA,TRBJ1-3,TGCGCCAGCAGCCCCACAGAATTCTCTGGAAACACCATATATTTT,CASSPTEFSGNTIYF
NA,TRBV28,TRBD1,TRBJ1-5,TGTGCCAGCAGTTTATCTAGGGGGCGCAATCAGCCCCAGCATTTT,CASSLSRGRNQPQHF
NA,TRBV28,NA,TRBJ1-1,TGTGCCAGCAGTTTGGAAGGGCAAGCTTTCTTT,CASSLEGQAFF
NA,TRBV5-1,NA,TRBJ2-5,TGCGCCAGCAGCTTGGGCCCGACAGGCCAAGAGACCCAGTACTTC,CASSLGPTGQETQYF
NA,TRBV6-5,TRBD1,TRBJ1-2,TGTGCCAGCAGAGGGACAGCCGCTAACTATGGCTACACCTTC,CASRGTAANYGYTF
NA,TRBV9,NA,TRBJ1-2,TGTGCCAGCAGCCCGAGGACGGTTGTTTTTGGCTATGGCTACACCTTC,CASSPRTVVFGYGYTF
NA,TRBV28,NA,TRBJ1-4,TGTGCCAGCAGTTTTGCGGACAGTGCAACTAATGAAAAACTGTTTTTT,CASSFADSATNEKLFF
few,TRBV7-4,NA,TRBJ2-2,TGTGCCAGCAGCTTTTCAGTCGGGGCCGGGGAGCTGTTTTTT,CASSFSVGAGELFF
NA,TRBV11-1,TRBD1,TRBJ1-2,TGTGCCAGCAGCGGCGTGGCGACAGGGTCATATGGCTACACCTTC,CASSGVATGSYGYTF
NA,TRBV30,NA,TRBJ1-3,TGTGCCTGGACGAATCGCGGGCCTGGAAACACCATATATTTT,CAWTNRGPGNTIYF
NA,TRBV11-2,NA,TRBJ1-2,TGTGCCAGCAGCCCGGGGCGTCGGGGGGCTGGCTACACCTTC,CASSPGRRGAGYTF
many,TRBV19,TRBD2,TRBJ2-3,TGTGCCAGTAGTGCTAGCGCGGGGGCAGATACGCAGTATTTT,CASSASAGADTQYF
NA,TRBV6-6,NA,TRBJ2-1,TGTGCCAGCAGTTACCCCGCCAGAAACAATGAGCAGTTCTTC,CASSYPARNNEQFF
NA,TRBV20-1,NA,TRBJ1-2,TGCAGTGCTTTTTGGGGTGGCTACACCTTC,CSAFWGGYTF